The next 26 T cell receptor beta chains were all read from a single sample in a study of T cell responses to AZD1222 COVID-19 vaccine. Sequencing was performed with immunoSEQ multiplex PCR; in TCRdb, only in-frame clones are kept and a portion is missing. The sample records fewer than 150,000 clones, about 92% being singletons. The sample consisted of peripheral blood, taken on day 0 of AZD1222 vaccination. Receptors were obtained from an adult in good health.

This chain joins TRBV21-1 and TRBJ2-1; whether TRBD2, the table's D call, matches the DNA was not checked. TRBV21-1 is classified as a pseudogene. The CDR3 spans 15 residues. The DNA for the CDR3 is TGTGCCAGCGACCCGGGGATTATCAAGGGTAGTGAGCAGTTCTTC. Translating it yields CASDPGIIKGSEQFF.

The V call is TRBV5-1, the J call TRBJ1-4; no definite D call. The CDR3 runs 14 residues. Germline values: CDR1 SGHRS, CDR2 YFSETQ. Between the trimmed V and J ends, which lost 0 bases and 4 bases, there was a span of 7 bases. The CDR3 nucleotides are TGCGCCAGCAGCTTGGGGCGGTTTAATGAAAAACTGTTTTTT. It is translated as CASSLGRFNEKLFF.

V is TRBV7-9 and J is TRBJ1-4; the D is unclear. The length of the CDR3 is 14 residues. Germline V gene lookup returns CDR1 SEHNR and CDR2 FQNEAQ (reference sequence). V was pared by 2 bases and J by 3 bases, with 7 bases between. The CDR3 region is CASSLQDANEKLFF. The CDR3 bases are TGTGCCAGCAGCTTACAAGACGCTAATGAAAAACTGTTTTTT.

This chain connects TRBV27 to TRBJ2-7, with TRBD1 matching over 8 bases. Trimming removed 7 bases from V and 5 bases from J; junction bases left unmatched: 13. Germline V gives CDR1 MNHEY, CDR2 SMNVEV (reference sequence). The CDR3 has 15 residues. This chain's CDR3 is CASTPRGQETDEQYF. CDR3 nucleotide sequence: TGTGCCAGCACCCCGAGGGGACAGGAGACAGACGAGCAGTACTTC.

This chain connects TRBV19 to TRBJ2-1; D is unclear. V gave up 5 bases and J gave up 4 bases, with 9 bases separating them. Germline V gene data show CDR1 as LNHDA and CDR2 as SQIVND (reference sequence). There are 13 residues in the CDR3. The CDR3 DNA reads TGTGCCAGTAGTGCTGAAGTTTACAATGAGCAGTTCTTC. Amino acids: CASSAEVYNEQFF.

The chain uses TRBV10-3 and TRBJ1-2; TRBD1 matches 10 bases. This CDR3 is 11 amino acids long. Germline values: CDR1 ENHRY, CDR2 SYGVKD. Trimming took 3 bases from V and 12 from J; bases not matched to a gene: 1. The CDR3 protein is CAISDGTGDTF. CDR3 coding DNA: TGTGCCATCAGTGATGGGACAGGGGACACCTTC.

The rearrangement links TRBV5-1 to TRBJ1-1; D not resolved. Germline-derived CDR1 and CDR2 are SGHRS and YFSETQ. The CDR3 spans 14 residues. Trimming took 7 bases from V and 1 from J, leaving 14 bases between them. The CDR3, as DNA: TGCGCCAGCGGGGAAGGGCCCGCGAACACTGAAGCTTTCTTT. This gives the protein CASGEGPANTEAFF.

This clone was observed a single time. This chain joins TRBV10-3 and TRBJ2-2; 10 bases agree with TRBD1. V lost 5 bases to trimming and J lost 3 bases; unmatched junction nucleotides: 12. The germline CDR1 and CDR2 sequences are ENHRY and SYGVKD. The CDR3 is 18 amino acids. DNA of the CDR3: TGTGCCATCAGTCCAGACAGGGGGCGAGGAACATACACCGGGGAGCTGTTTTTT. Encoded protein: CAISPDRGRGTYTGELFF.

The chain is built from TRBV19 and TRBJ1-5, with 8 bases identical to TRBD1. Germline CDR1 and CDR2: LNHDA and SQIVND (reference sequence). V trimming: 3 bases; J trimming: 6 bases; junction bases outside the gene matches: 10. This CDR3 region has 16 residues. The CDR3 region has the DNA TGTGCCAGTAGTATTACGGACAGGGTTCCAGGTCAGCCCCAGCATTTT. This sequence encodes CASSITDRVPGQPQHF.

The V and J genes are TRBV12-3 or TRBV12-4 and TRBJ2-3; no clear D gene. This CDR3 comprises 13 residues. Trimming shortened V by 3 bases and J by 5 bases, and 9 bases separated the two germline ends. For the CDR3, the DNA is TGTGCCAGCAGTTTGTCCCATGGAGATACGCAGTATTTT. This gives the protein CASSLSHGDTQYF.

CDR3 in amino acids: CASSGRPGGNQPQHF. The DNA for the CDR3 is TGTGCCAGCTCCGGGAGGCCCGGGGGCAATCAGCCCCAGCATTTT. V usage is TRBV19 and J usage is TRBJ1-5; D is uncertain. The ends were cut back, 9 bases at V and 2 bases at J, with 17 bases in the middle. From germline, CDR1 is LNHDA and CDR2 SQIVND (reference sequence). The CDR3 runs to 15 residues. Using reference TRBV19 and TRBJ1-5 for the parts outside the CDR3, the full variable domain is DGGITQSPKYLFRKEGQNVTLSCEQNLNHDAMYWYRQDPGQGLRLIYYSQIVNDFQKGDIAEGYSVSREKKESFPLTVTSAQKNPTAFYLCASSGRPGGNQPQHFGDGTRLSIL.

The chain joins TRBV5-1 to TRBJ2-6; D gene unclear. Per germline, CDR1 SGHRS and CDR2 YFSETQ. This CDR3 has 17 amino acids. V lost 4 bases and J lost 0, with 14 bases in between. The CDR3 protein is CASSPGGPASGANVLTF. The CDR3 nucleotides read TGCGCCAGCAGCCCAGGTGGTCCAGCCTCTGGGGCCAACGTCCTGACTTTC.

The J gene is TRBJ1-6, the V gene TRBV9, with 7 bases matching TRBD1. The V gene's germline CDR1 is SGDLS and CDR2 YYNGEE. This CDR3 is 15 amino acids long. Trimming at V came to 3 bases and at J to 7 bases, leaving 7 bases not matched to a gene. In DNA, the CDR3 is TGTGCCAGCAGCGCGTCGGACAGGAGGAATTCACCCCTCCACTTT. Translated: CASSASDRRNSPLHF.

The chain links TRBV5-1 to TRBJ1-1; D unclear. Trimming shortened V by 4 bases and J by 1 base, and 14 bases separated the two germline ends. CDR1 and CDR2 (germline): SGHRS, YFSETQ. This CDR3 spans 15 amino acids. CDR3 in DNA: TGCGCCAGCAGCCTACACTCGAGGTCGAACACTGAAGCTTTCTTT. This codes for CASSLHSRSNTEAFF.

Concerning this clone: A junction end diverges from the germline sequence, so it may reflect a read error. The V gene is TRBV7-9, the J gene TRBJ1-2; D is uncertain. The CDR3 is 16 amino acids. Germline CDR1 and CDR2: SEHNR and FQNEAQ (reference sequence). The CDR3 DNA is TGTGCCAGCAGCTTAGGGAACCCGGGTCAGGTCTATGGCTATACCTTC. Translation gives CASSLGNPGQVYGYTF.

This clone has only one observation. The chain couples TRBV10-1 to TRBJ2-5, with 11 positions matching TRBD1. This CDR3 is built from 15 residues. The V segment lost 6 bases and the J segment 5 bases; nucleotides outside the gene matches: 8. Germline CDR1 is WNHNN and CDR2 is SYGVQD (reference sequence). CDR3 sequence (DNA): TGCGCCAGCAGCCTCTGGGACAGGGGGTGGGAGACCCAGTACTTC. Protein product: CASSLWDRGWETQYF.

This chain joins TRBV6-6 and TRBJ2-1, with D possibly being TRBD2 (5 bases). Germline V gives CDR1 MNHNY, CDR2 SVGAGI (reference sequence). This CDR3 region has 16 residues. V shed 5 bases and J shed 4 bases, with 18 bases lying between them. In nucleotides, the CDR3 is TGTGCCAGCAGTACCAATCAGAGGGCACCGTACAATGAGCAGTTCTTC. This translates into CASSTNQRAPYNEQFF.

Concerning this clone: This specimen includes other DNA sequences encoding the same CDR3. The chain uses TRBV7-2 and TRBJ1-2; tentative D call: TRBD1 (5 bases). The germline CDR1 and CDR2 sequences are SGHTA and FQGNSA. The CDR3 consists of 13 residues. Trimming stripped 1 base from V and 2 bases from J, with 5 bases between. CDR3 amino acids: CASSLGQNYGYTF. The CDR3 DNA follows: TGTGCCAGCAGCTTAGGACAGAACTATGGCTACACCTTC.

J is TRBJ2-7 and V is TRBV5-4; 8 positions agree with TRBD1. Trimming took 4 bases from V and 3 from J; bases not matched to a gene: 6. CDR3 size: 14 residues. CDR1 and CDR2 (germline): SGHNT, YYREEE (reference sequence). The CDR3 reads CASSKDRGSYEQYF. CDR3 bases: TGTGCCAGCAGCAAAGACAGGGGAAGCTACGAGCAGTACTTC. The whole variable domain, remainder taken from reference TRBV5-4 and TRBJ2-7, is ETGVTQSPTHLIKTRGQQVTLRCSSQSGHNTVSWYQQALGQGPQFIFQYYREEENGRGNFPPRFSGLQFPNYSSELNVNALELDDSALYLCASSKDRGSYEQYFGPGTRLTVT.

The chain has TRBV5-1 and TRBJ2-3; a possible D gene is TRBD2 (5 bases). CDR3 length: 13 amino acids. V lost 1 base, J lost 8 bases, and 11 bases lay in between. Looked up from germline, CDR1 is SGHRS and CDR2 is YFSETQ. CDR3 sequence: CASSLWESSTQYF. The CDR3 nucleotides read TGCGCCAGCAGCTTGTGGGAGTCGAGTACGCAGTATTTT.

The chain joins TRBV11-3 to TRBJ2-7; D unclear. The CDR3 is 13 residues long. The germline gives CDR1 SGHNT, CDR2 YENEEA. V lost 4 bases and J 5 bases, leaving 12 bases between the germline ends. The CDR3 nucleotides read TGTGCCAGCAGCTCCAGAGCGTACGACGAGCAGTACTTC. Protein product: CASSSRAYDEQYF.

This chain uses TRBV5-1 with TRBJ2-7; D is unclear. The CDR3 loop spans 16 amino acids. Trimming stripped 0 bases from V and 6 bases from J, with 19 bases between. In germline, CDR1 is SGHRS, CDR2 YFSETQ. The CDR3 spells CASSLALAETMGEQYF. DNA for the CDR3: TGCGCCAGCAGCTTGGCTTTGGCAGAGACCATGGGCGAGCAGTACTTC. Combining the CDR3 with reference TRBV5-1 and TRBJ2-7 gives the whole variable domain KAGVTQTPRYLIKTRGQQVTLSCSPISGHRSVSWYQQTPGQGLQFLFEYFSETQRNKGNFPGRFSGRQFSNSRSEMNVSTLELGDSALYLCASSLALAETMGEQYFGPGTRLTVT.

The chain has TRBV4-3 and TRBJ2-1, with TRBD2 matching over 14 bases. Germline CDR1 LGHNA, CDR2 YSLEER. V lost 4 bases to trimming and J lost 3 bases; unmatched junction nucleotides: 5. This CDR3 spans 17 amino acids. The chain's CDR3 is CASSPTSGGAYYNEQFF. CDR3 nucleotides: TGCGCCAGCAGCCCGACTAGCGGGGGGGCCTACTACAATGAGCAGTTCTTC.

This chain uses TRBV6-5 with TRBJ2-3; no reliable D call. Trimming cost V 2 bases and J 3 bases, with 9 bases left between them. The CDR3 totals 14 residues. Germline V lookup: CDR1 MNHEY, CDR2 SVGAGI. The CDR3 nucleotides read TGTGCCAGCAGTTACGGGTACGGGACAGATACGCAGTATTTT. It encodes CASSYGYGTDTQYF.

This clone showed up just once. The chain uses TRBV19 and TRBJ2-3, with 15 bases aligning to TRBD2. Germline V CDR1 and CDR2: LNHDA, SQIVND (reference sequence). The CDR3 totals 18 residues. Losses at the gene ends were 8 bases for V and 5 bases for J; bases not matched to a gene: 14. The CDR3: CASSPGLAGGYYIDTQYF. Written as DNA, the CDR3 is TGTGCCAGTTCTCCTGGACTAGCGGGAGGGTATTATATAGATACGCAGTATTTT.

This clone was found once. The gene calls are TRBV18 and TRBJ1-1; D uncertain. Deletions cut 6 bases from V and 6 bases from J, with 14 bases between. This CDR3 has 13 amino acids. Germline V CDR1 and CDR2: KGHSH, LQKENI. CDR3 sequence: CASSPLMNSEAFF. The CDR3 DNA sequence: TGTGCCAGCTCCCCCCTTATGAATTCTGAAGCTTTCTTT.